The T cell receptor (beta chain) under discussion was sequenced for a study of beta chain features in type 1 diabetes. Expressed TCRB transcripts were sequenced because the isolated RNA had all been reverse transcribed beforehand. Data came from immunoSEQ multiplex PCR; TCRdb stores just in-frame clones and leaves some out. Here the sample spans roughly 500,000 clones, around 10% being singletons. This clone was seen a few times. V lost 7 bases and J 2 bases, leaving 11 bases between the germline ends. Germline values: CDR1 KGHSH, CDR2 LQKENI. The CDR3 extends over 13 amino acids. Sequences were obtained from naive CD4+ T cells from blood. This chain links TRBV18 with TRBJ2-5; the D is unclear. This clonotype was sampled from a young woman in good health. As DNA, the CDR3 is TGTGCCAGCTACAACAGCCTACAAGAGACCCAGTACTTC. Protein: CASYNSLQETQYF.